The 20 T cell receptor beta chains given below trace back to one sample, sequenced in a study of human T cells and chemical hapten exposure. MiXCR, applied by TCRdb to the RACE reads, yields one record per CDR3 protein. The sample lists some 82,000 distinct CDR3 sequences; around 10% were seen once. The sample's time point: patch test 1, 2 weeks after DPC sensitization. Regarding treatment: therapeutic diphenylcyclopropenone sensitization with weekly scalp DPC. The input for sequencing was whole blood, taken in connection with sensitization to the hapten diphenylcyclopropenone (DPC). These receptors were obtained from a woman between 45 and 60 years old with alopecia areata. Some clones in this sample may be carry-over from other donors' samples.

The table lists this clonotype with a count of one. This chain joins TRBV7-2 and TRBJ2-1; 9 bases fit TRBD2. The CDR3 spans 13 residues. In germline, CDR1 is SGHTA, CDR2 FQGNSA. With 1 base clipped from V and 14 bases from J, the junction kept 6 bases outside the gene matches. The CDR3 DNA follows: TGTGCCAGCAGCTTAGGGCTAGCGGGATTGAAGTTCTTC. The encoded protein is CASSLGLAGLKFF.

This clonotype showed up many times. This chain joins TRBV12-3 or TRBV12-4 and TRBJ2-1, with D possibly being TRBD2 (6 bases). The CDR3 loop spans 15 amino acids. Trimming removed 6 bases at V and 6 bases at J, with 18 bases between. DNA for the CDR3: TGTGCCAGCAGCCCCTTGCGGGGCCCTAGCAATGAGCAGTTCTTC. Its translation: CASSPLRGPSNEQFF.

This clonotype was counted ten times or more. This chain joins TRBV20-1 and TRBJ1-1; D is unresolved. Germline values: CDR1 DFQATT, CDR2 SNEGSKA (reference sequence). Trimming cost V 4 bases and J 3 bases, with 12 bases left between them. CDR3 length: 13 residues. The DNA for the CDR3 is TGCAGTGCTATCCGGGGAGAGGACACTGAAGCTTTCTTT. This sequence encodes CSAIRGEDTEAFF.

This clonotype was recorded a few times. As DNA, the CDR3 is TGTGCCATCGGGCGGGGACTAGCGGACCCCTACGAGCAGTACTTC. Its translation: CAIGRGLADPYEQYF. This sequence joins TRBV28 and TRBJ2-7, with TRBD2 matching 11 bases. The CDR3 loop spans 15 amino acids. Germline V lookup: CDR1 MDHEN, CDR2 SYDVKM. V dropped 10 bases and J dropped 2; count of bases not matched to a gene: 10.

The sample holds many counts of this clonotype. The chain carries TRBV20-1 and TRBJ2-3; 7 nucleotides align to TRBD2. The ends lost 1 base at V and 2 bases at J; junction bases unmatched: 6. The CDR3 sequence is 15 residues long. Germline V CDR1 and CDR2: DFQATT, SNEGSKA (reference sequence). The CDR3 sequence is CSARGSGDFTDTQYF. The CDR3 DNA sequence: TGCAGTGCTAGAGGGAGCGGGGATTTCACAGATACGCAGTATTTT.

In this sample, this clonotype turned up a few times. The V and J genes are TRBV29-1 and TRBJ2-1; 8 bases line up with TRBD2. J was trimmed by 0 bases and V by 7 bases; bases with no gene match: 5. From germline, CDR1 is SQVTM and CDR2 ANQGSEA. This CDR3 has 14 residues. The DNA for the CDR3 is TGCAGCGCCGACAGCGGGGGCTCCTACAATGAGCAGTTCTTC. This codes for CSADSGGSYNEQFF.

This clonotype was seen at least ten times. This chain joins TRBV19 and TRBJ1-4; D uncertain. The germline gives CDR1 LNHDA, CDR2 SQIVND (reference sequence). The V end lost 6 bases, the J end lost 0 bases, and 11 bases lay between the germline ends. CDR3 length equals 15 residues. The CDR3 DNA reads TGTGCCAGTAGCCGGGTGGGCGCAACTAATGAAAAACTGTTTTTT. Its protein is CASSRVGATNEKLFF. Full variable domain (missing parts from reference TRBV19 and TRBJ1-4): DGGITQSPKYLFRKEGQNVTLSCEQNLNHDAMYWYRQDPGQGLRLIYYSQIVNDFQKGDIAEGYSVSREKKESFPLTVTSAQKNPTAFYLCASSRVGATNEKLFFGSGTQLSVL.

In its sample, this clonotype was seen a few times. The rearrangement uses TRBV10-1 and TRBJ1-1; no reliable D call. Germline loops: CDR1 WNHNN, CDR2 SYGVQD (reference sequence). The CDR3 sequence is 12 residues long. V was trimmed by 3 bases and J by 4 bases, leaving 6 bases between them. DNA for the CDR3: TGCGCCAGCAGTGATAGGAGCACTGAAGCTTTCTTT. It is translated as CASSDRSTEAFF.

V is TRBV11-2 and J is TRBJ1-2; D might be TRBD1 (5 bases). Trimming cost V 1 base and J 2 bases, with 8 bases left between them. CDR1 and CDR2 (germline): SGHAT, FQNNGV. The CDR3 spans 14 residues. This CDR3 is CASSLGDGNYGYTF. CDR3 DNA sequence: TGTGCCAGCAGCTTAGGGGACGGAAACTATGGCTACACCTTC.

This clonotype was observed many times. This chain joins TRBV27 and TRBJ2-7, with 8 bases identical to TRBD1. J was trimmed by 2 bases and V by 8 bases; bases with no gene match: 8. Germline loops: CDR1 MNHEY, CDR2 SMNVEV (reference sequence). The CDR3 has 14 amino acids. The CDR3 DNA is TGTGCCAGCGGAGACGGACAGGGCCCCTACGAGCAGTACTTC. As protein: CASGDGQGPYEQYF.

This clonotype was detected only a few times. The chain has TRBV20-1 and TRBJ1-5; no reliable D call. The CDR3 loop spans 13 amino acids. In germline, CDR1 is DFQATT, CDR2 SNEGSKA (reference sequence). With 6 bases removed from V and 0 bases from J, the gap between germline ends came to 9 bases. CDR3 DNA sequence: TGCAGTGCCCCCGGTAATAGCAATCAGCCCCAGCATTTT. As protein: CSAPGNSNQPQHF.

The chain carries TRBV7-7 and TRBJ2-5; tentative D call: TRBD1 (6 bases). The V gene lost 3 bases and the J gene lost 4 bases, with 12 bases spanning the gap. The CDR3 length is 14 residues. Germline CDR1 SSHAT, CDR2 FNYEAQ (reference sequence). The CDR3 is CASSFTGLGETQYF. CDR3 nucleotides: TGTGCCAGCAGCTTTACAGGGCTGGGAGAGACCCAGTACTTC.

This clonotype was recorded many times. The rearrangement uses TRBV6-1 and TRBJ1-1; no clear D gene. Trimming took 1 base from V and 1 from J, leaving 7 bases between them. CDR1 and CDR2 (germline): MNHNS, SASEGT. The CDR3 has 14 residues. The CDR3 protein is CASSEVSANTEAFF. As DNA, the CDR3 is TGTGCCAGCAGTGAAGTCAGTGCGAACACTGAAGCTTTCTTT.

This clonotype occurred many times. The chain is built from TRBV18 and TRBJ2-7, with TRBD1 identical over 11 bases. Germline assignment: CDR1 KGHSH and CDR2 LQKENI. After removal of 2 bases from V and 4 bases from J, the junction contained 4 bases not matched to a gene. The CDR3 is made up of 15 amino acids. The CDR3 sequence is CASSPGTGGFYEQYF. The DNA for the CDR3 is TGTGCCAGCTCACCAGGGACAGGGGGGTTTTACGAGCAGTACTTC.

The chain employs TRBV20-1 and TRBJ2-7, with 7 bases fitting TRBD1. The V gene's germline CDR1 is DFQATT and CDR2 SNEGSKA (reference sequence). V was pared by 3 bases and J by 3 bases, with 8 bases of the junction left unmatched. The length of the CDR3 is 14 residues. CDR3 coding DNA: TGCAGTGCTAGGTGGGACAGCACAAACTACGAGCAGTACTTC. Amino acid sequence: CSARWDSTNYEQYF.

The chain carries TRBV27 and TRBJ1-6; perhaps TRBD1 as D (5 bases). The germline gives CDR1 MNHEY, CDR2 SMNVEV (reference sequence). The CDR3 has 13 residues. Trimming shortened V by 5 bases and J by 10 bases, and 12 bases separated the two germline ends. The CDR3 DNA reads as TGTGCCAGCAGTAAAACCAGGGACTCACCCCTCCACTTT. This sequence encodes CASSKTRDSPLHF.

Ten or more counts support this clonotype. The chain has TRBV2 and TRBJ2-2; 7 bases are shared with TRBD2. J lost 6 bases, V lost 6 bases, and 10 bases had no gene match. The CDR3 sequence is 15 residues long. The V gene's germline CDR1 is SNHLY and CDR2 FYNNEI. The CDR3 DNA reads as TGTGCCAGCAGCTGGGCGACTAGCCGTGCCGGGGAGCTGTTTTTT. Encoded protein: CASSWATSRAGELFF.

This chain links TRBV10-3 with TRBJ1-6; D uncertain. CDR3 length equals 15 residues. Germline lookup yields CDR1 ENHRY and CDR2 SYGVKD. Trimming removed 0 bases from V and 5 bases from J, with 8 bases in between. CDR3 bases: TGTGCCATCAGTGAGTCGTTAGGCAATAATTCACCCCTCCACTTT. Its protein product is CAISESLGNNSPLHF.

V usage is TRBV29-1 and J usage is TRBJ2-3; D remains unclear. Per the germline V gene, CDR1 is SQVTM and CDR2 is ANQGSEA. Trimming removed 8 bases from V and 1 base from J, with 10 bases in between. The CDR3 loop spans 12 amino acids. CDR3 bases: TGCAGCCTGATTAGGGGCACAGATACGCAGTATTTT. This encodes CSLIRGTDTQYF.

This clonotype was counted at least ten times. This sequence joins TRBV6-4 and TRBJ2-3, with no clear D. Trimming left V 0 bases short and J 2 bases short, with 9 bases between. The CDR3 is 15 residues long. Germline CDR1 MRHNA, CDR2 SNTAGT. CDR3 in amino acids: CASSDSGRYTDTQYF. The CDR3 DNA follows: TGTGCCAGCAGTGACTCCGGCAGGTACACAGATACGCAGTATTTT.